These 5 T cell receptor beta chains share one sample of origin, sequenced in a study of shared clonotypes between healthy human individuals. Assay used: immunoSEQ multiplex PCR; TCRdb lists only in-frame clones, some missing. In the table there are 1.5 million to 2.5 million clones, about 95% of which are singletons. Naive CD8 cells lacked CD45RO and underwent positive selection for CCR7, leaving out terminally differentiated effector memory CD45RA+ cells. The sequencing sample was made of naive CD8+ T cells sorted from blood. These receptors were obtained from a man aged 18 to 30 in good health.

Of note for this clone: Other nucleotide sequences in the sample specify the same CDR3. The CDR3 region is CASSVEGFTEAFF. CDR3 nucleotides: TGTGCCAGCAGCGTAGAAGGTTTCACTGAAGCTTTCTTT. The genes are TRBV9 and TRBJ1-1; D not resolved. Trimming cost V 0 bases and J 4 bases, with 7 bases left between them. The germline gives CDR1 SGDLS, CDR2 YYNGEE. CDR3 size: 13 residues.

This clone was seen just once. The chain links TRBV27 to TRBJ2-3; maybe TRBD2 (5 bases). Trimming cost V 2 bases and J 2 bases, with 11 bases left between them. Germline values: CDR1 MNHEY, CDR2 SMNVEV (reference sequence). The CDR3 spans 15 residues. CDR3 loop: CASSLAAAFTDTQYF. In DNA form, the CDR3 reads TGTGCCAGCAGTTTAGCAGCGGCTTTCACAGATACGCAGTATTTT.

V and J are TRBV6-5 and TRBJ1-6; D might be TRBD1 (6 bases). Trimming removed 7 bases from V and 11 bases from J, with 15 bases in between. Germline lookup yields CDR1 MNHEY and CDR2 SVGAGI. The CDR3 runs 13 residues. This chain's CDR3 is CASTGRGRAPLHF. CDR3 nucleotide sequence: TGTGCCAGCACGGGCAGGGGAAGGGCACCCCTCCACTTT.

The genes are TRBV7-9 and TRBJ2-7; 7 nucleotides agree with TRBD1. Germline V gene lookup returns CDR1 SEHNR and CDR2 FQNEAQ (reference sequence). The CDR3 is made up of 13 amino acids. Unmatched junction bases numbered 3, after V lost 4 bases and J lost 3 bases. CDR3 nucleotide sequence: TGTGCCAGCAGCTCAGACAGGGTCTACGAGCAGTACTTC. Amino acids: CASSSDRVYEQYF.

Worth noting for this clone: Distinct nucleotide sequences in the sample also encode this CDR3. V is TRBV6-5 and J is TRBJ1-1, with a tentative D call TRBD1 (5 bases). V lost 0 bases, J lost 6 bases, and 8 bases lay in between. CDR3 length: 13 residues. Looked up from germline, CDR1 is MNHEY and CDR2 is SVGAGI. This CDR3 reads CASSYSGGSEAFF. As DNA, the CDR3 is TGTGCCAGCAGTTACTCCGGGGGGTCTGAAGCTTTCTTT.